One sample yielded the 17 T cell receptor beta chains listed below, sequenced in a study of molecular identifiers for immune sequencing clone quantification. TCRdb redid the calling of the PCR reads with MiXCR, one entry per CDR3 protein. The table records approximately 670,000 distinct CDR3 sequences, just under 20% of them present only once. The sample taken for sequencing was naive CD8+ T cells from blood, with Jurkat cell RNA spiked in. Subset of the sample: FACS-sorted CD8+CD4-CCR7+CD45RA+ naive T cells. Receptors originate from a human donor in good health. Some libraries in this study had Jurkat cell RNA spiked in.

The V gene is TRBV9, the J gene TRBJ1-4; possible D gene TRBD1, 6 bases. Per the germline V gene, CDR1 is SGDLS and CDR2 is YYNGEE. This CDR3 has 14 residues. Deletions cut 3 bases from V and 8 bases from J, with 14 bases between. The CDR3 DNA reads TGTGCCAGCAGCGAGGGACAATTTCGGGAAAAACTGTTTTTT. It encodes CASSEGQFREKLFF.

This clonotype has ten or more counts. The chain joins TRBV7-9 to TRBJ1-4; a weak D match, TRBD1 (6 bases). V lost 4 bases to trimming and J lost 7 bases, with 16 bases between them. Germline CDR1 and CDR2: SEHNR and FQNEAQ (reference sequence). CDR3 length equals 15 residues. The CDR3 spells CASSSYRDRGEKLFF. CDR3 DNA sequence: TGTGCCAGCAGCTCGTACAGGGATCGAGGTGAAAAACTGTTTTTT.

The sample holds a few counts of this clonotype. This sequence joins TRBV11-1 and TRBJ1-3; 9 bases are a match to TRBD1. V was clipped by 3 bases and J by 7 bases; unmatched bases: 7. The CDR3 covers 15 residues. Germline V gene sequence: CDR1 SGHAT, CDR2 FQDESV (reference sequence). The CDR3 here is CASSLGQGSVNTIYF. In DNA form, the CDR3 reads TGTGCCAGCAGCTTGGGACAGGGCTCTGTGAACACCATATATTTT.

This clonotype was found many times. The chain is built from TRBV6-5 and TRBJ2-2, with unresolved D. Looked up from germline, CDR1 is MNHEY and CDR2 is SVGAGI. V lost 2 bases to trimming and J lost 0 bases, with 19 bases between them. The CDR3 has 19 amino acids. In nucleotides, the CDR3 is TGTGCCAGCAGTTACCCGAAAAGGGCGGACCCCGCGAACACCGGGGAGCTGTTTTTT. Protein: CASSYPKRADPANTGELFF.

Many counts were recorded for this clonotype. The V gene is TRBV7-9, the J gene TRBJ2-5; D not resolved. The CDR3 consists of 13 residues. Germline V CDR1 and CDR2: SEHNR, FQNEAQ (reference sequence). V lost 5 bases to trimming and J lost 1 base, with 8 bases between them. The chain's CDR3 is CASSPQIQETQYF. The CDR3 DNA follows: TGTGCCAGCAGCCCACAGATCCAAGAGACCCAGTACTTC.

Remarks on this clonotype: Given a much more abundant clone one base away, this may be a read error. V and J are TRBV10-2 and TRBJ1-2; D unclear. The CDR3 is 14 residues long. From germline, CDR1 is WSHSY and CDR2 SAAADI. The germline V and J ends were trimmed by 2 bases and 6 bases, with 13 bases remaining between them. CDR3 coding DNA: TGCGCCAGCAGTGAGGGTCAAACAGCGCATGGCTACACCTTC. Translation gives CASSEGQTAHGYTF.

This clonotype was picked up many times. This chain joins TRBV6-5 and TRBJ1-5; TRBD1 matches 9 bases. Germline values: CDR1 MNHEY, CDR2 SVGAGI. With 4 bases clipped from V and 3 bases from J, the junction kept 4 bases outside the gene matches. This CDR3 has 15 amino acids. The CDR3 bases are TGTGCCAGCAGTTTAGGGACAGGGACCAATCAGCCCCAGCATTTT. Protein sequence: CASSLGTGTNQPQHF.

Of note for this clonotype: A much larger clone differs from this one at a single base, so this may be a read error. The rearrangement uses TRBV5-3 and TRBJ2-3; the match to TRBD1 covers 7 bases. TRBV5-3 is classed as an ORF, of uncertain function. This CDR3 contains 16 residues. Trimming removed 8 bases from V and 8 bases from J; junction bases left unmatched: 20. Written as DNA, the CDR3 is TGTGCCAGCAGCACGAGACAGGGAAAGTTGCGAGGTACGCAGTATTTT. Protein product: CASSTRQGKLRGTQYF.

Many counts were recorded for this clonotype. This rearrangement joins TRBV7-9 to TRBJ2-3, with 11 bases lining up with TRBD2. The CDR3 is 18 amino acids. J lost 2 bases, V lost 3 bases, and 10 bases had no gene match. Per the germline V gene, CDR1 is SEHNR and CDR2 is FQNEAQ (reference sequence). CDR3 bases: TGTGCCAGCAGCTTGAGTGGTCTTAGCGGGAGGGCCACAGATACGCAGTATTTT. Protein product: CASSLSGLSGRATDTQYF.

This clonotype was counted ten times or more. A read error may produce the germline difference seen at one junction end. This sequence joins TRBV5-1 and TRBJ1-4; tentative D call: TRBD1 (6 bases). CDR3 size: 15 residues. Germline V gene data show CDR1 as SGHRS and CDR2 as YFSETQ. The CDR3 spells CASSLGGQLPETLFF. The CDR3 nucleotides are TGCGCCAGCAGCTTGGGAGGACAGCTACCTGAAACACTGTTTTTT.

This clonotype came up many times. The chain has TRBV6-6 and TRBJ2-1; no clear D gene. V was pared by 1 base and J by 9 bases, with 16 bases between. CDR1 and CDR2 from the germline V gene are MNHNY and SVGAGI (reference sequence). There are 15 residues in the CDR3. The CDR3 DNA is TGTGCCAGCAGTTACTTTGCGGATATTACCGGTGAGCAGTTCTTC. It codes for CASSYFADITGEQFF.

To note about this clonotype: A much larger clone sits a single nucleotide away, making a read error possible. This chain links TRBV25-1 with TRBJ2-7, with D perhaps TRBD2 (6 bases). CDR3 length equals 14 residues. Per germline, CDR1 MGHDK and CDR2 SYGVNS. The CDR3 bases are TGTGCCAGCAGTTTAACGGGAGTATTGGGCGAGCAGCACTTC. Translating it yields CASSLTGVLGEQHF.

The sample holds many counts of this clonotype. V is TRBV4-1 and J is TRBJ1-1; D is perhaps TRBD1 (6 bases). V was clipped by 0 bases and J by 5 bases, with 10 bases between them. CDR3 length equals 14 residues. Germline CDR1 is MGHRA and CDR2 is YSYEKL. The CDR3 coding sequence is TGCGCCAGCAGCCAAGACTCAGGGGCTACTGAAGCTTTCTTT. Protein product: CASSQDSGATEAFF.

This clonotype was seen a few times. The chain couples TRBV27 to TRBJ1-4, with D maybe TRBD1 (6 bases). The CDR3 is 15 amino acids. V gave up 3 bases and J gave up 7 bases, with 15 bases separating them. Germline V gene data show CDR1 as MNHEY and CDR2 as SMNVEV (reference sequence). CDR3 DNA sequence: TGTGCCAGCAGTTTTGGGGGGGGGGGCGTTGAAAAACTGTTTTTT. Protein sequence: CASSFGGGGVEKLFF.

This clonotype showed up just once. The chain joins TRBV7-9 to TRBJ2-7; 11 bases are shared with TRBD2. The CDR3 has 13 amino acids. Unmatched junction bases numbered 2, after V lost 8 bases and J lost 2 bases. The germline CDR1 and CDR2 sequences are SEHNR and FQNEAQ (reference sequence). The CDR3 reads CASETSGTYEQYF. As DNA, the CDR3 is TGTGCCAGCGAGACTAGCGGGACCTACGAGCAGTACTTC.

The sample holds many counts of this clonotype. The chain has TRBV4-1 and TRBJ2-1, with D possibly TRBD1 on 6 matching bases. This CDR3 comprises 15 residues. The V and J ends lost 2 bases and 3 bases respectively, with 11 bases between them. Germline V lookup: CDR1 MGHRA, CDR2 YSYEKL. The CDR3 nucleotides read TGCGCCAGCAGCCAAAAGACGGACAGCTACAATGAGCAGTTCTTC. Its protein is CASSQKTDSYNEQFF.

Concerning this clonotype: Given a much more abundant clone one base away, this may be a read error. The genes are TRBV20-1 and TRBJ2-7; D perhaps matches TRBD2 (5 bases). The germline V gene encodes CDR1 DFQATT and CDR2 SNEGSKA (reference sequence). This CDR3 comprises 13 residues. The CDR3 DNA follows: TGCAGTGCTAGGGTGGGAGTCACCGACGATCAGTACTTC. Its protein product is CSARVGVTDDQYF.